The table lists the clone carrying this TCR beta chain with many counts. No antigen is known for it. The sample is drawn from a study of CD8+ T cells in alopecia areata. From germline, CDR1 is SGHAT and CDR2 FQNNGV. The CDR3 runs to 14 residues. Trimming shortened V by 3 bases and J by 6 bases, and 14 bases separated the two germline ends. Sequencing used cDNA as its template, made by extracting RNA and reverse transcribing it. The protocol was immunoSEQ multiplex PCR, while the TCRdb copy is restricted to in-frame clones and leaves out a portion. The sample contains around 120,000 clones, 53% of which appear only once. Noted treatment: oral pan-JAK inhibitor, 5-10 mg twice daily. General study findings and limits: Clonality in lesional scalp, especially alopecia totalis/universalis, exceeded that of normal scalp.

This clonotype was obtained from a human donor with alopecia areata. The specimen was CD4+ T cells sorted from blood, collected at week 4, from a patient treated with tofacitinib. J is TRBJ1-2 and V is TRBV11-2, with D possibly being TRBD1 (6 bases). CDR3 sequence (DNA): TGTGCCAGCAGCTTTGATCAGGGGAGGAATGGCTACACCTTC. Its protein is CASSFDQGRNGYTF. The full variable domain, completed using reference TRBV11-2 and TRBJ1-2, is EAGVAQSPRYKIIEKRQSVAFWCNPISGHATLYWYQQILGQGPKLLIQFQNNGVVDDSQLPKDRFSAERLKGVDSTLKIQPAKLEDSAVYLCASSFDQGRNGYTFGSGTRLTVV.